The 30 T cell receptor beta chains below were found in one sample sequenced in a study of T-cell reconstitution after alpha-beta-depleted transplantation in children. TCRbeta library preparation incorporated unique molecular identifiers. Each CDR3 protein is one row after TCRdb ran MiXCR on the PCR reads. The sample has about 310,000 distinct CDR3 sequences; roughly 21% are singletons. The material was PBMCs, mostly from graft donor cells, obtained 180 days after TCRalphabeta/CD19-depleted stem cell transplant. The receptors originated from a male patient younger than 18 who had a stem cell transplant for acute lymphoblastic leukemia, so the T cells may come from the graft donor.

The V and J genes are TRBV5-1 and TRBJ1-2; 7 nucleotides match TRBD1. Germline CDR1 and CDR2: SGHRS and YFSETQ. With V trimmed by 7 bases and J by 1 base, 7 bases remained unmatched. This CDR3 spans 14 amino acids. The DNA for the CDR3 is TGCGCCAGCGCCATCGGACAGGATAACTATGGCTACACCTTC. This sequence encodes CASAIGQDNYGYTF.

V and J are TRBV7-9 and TRBJ2-4; D tentatively reads TRBD1 or TRBD2 (5 bases each). Germline lookup yields CDR1 SEHNR and CDR2 FQNEAQ (reference sequence). Trimming pared 5 bases from V and 8 bases from J, leaving 19 bases between. This CDR3 has 15 residues. The DNA for the CDR3 is TGTGCCAGCAGCGGACCGTTACATGGGGGACACATTCAGTACTTC. Protein sequence: CASSGPLHGGHIQYF.

The chain has TRBV7-2 and TRBJ2-3, with 8 bases identical to TRBD2. With 0 bases clipped from V and 6 bases from J, the junction kept 5 bases outside the gene matches. The CDR3 covers 15 residues. CDR1 and CDR2 (germline): SGHTA, FQGNSA. CDR3 in DNA: TGTGCCAGCAGCTTAGCTGCGGGAGGTAGGGATACGCAGTATTTT. It is translated as CASSLAAGGRDTQYF.

This clonotype was picked up many times. The chain carries TRBV5-1 and TRBJ2-7; 13 nucleotides agree with TRBD2. Trimming took 0 bases from V and 4 from J; bases not matched to a gene: 4. There are 16 residues in the CDR3. Germline V gene sequence: CDR1 SGHRS, CDR2 YFSETQ. The CDR3, as DNA: TGCGCCAGCAGCTTGGTCAGACTAGCGGGAGGATACGAGCAGTACTTC. Amino acid sequence: CASSLVRLAGGYEQYF.

This clonotype was observed a few times. The V gene is TRBV20-1, the J gene TRBJ2-1; 7 bases fit TRBD2. Germline V gene data show CDR1 as DFQATT and CDR2 as SNEGSKA (reference sequence). This CDR3 comprises 12 residues. The J segment lost 9 bases and the V segment lost 7 bases, leaving 9 bases of the junction unmatched. CDR3 nucleotides: TGCAGTGGGTCTGGGGGGGGTGGTGAGCAGTTCTTC. This translates into CSGSGGGGEQFF.

The chain is built from TRBV7-9 and TRBJ2-4; D might be TRBD2 (6 bases). Germline CDR1 and CDR2: SEHNR and FQNEAQ (reference sequence). The CDR3 is made up of 15 amino acids. V gave up 5 bases and J gave up 8 bases, with 19 bases separating them. CDR3 amino acids: CASSPGRRAEDIQYF. CDR3 DNA: TGTGCCAGCAGCCCAGGCCGGAGGGCCGAGGACATTCAGTACTTC.

This clonotype occurred a few times. The chain carries TRBV6-2 or TRBV6-3 and TRBJ2-6; D call uncertain. V was pared by 5 bases and J by 2 bases, with 7 bases between. This CDR3 contains 14 residues. Germline V lookup: CDR1 MNHEY, CDR2 SVGEGT. In nucleotides, the CDR3 is TGTGCCAGCAGTCTGGGAACTGGGGCCAACGTCCTGACTTTC. It specifies CASSLGTGANVLTF.

The sample holds a few counts of this clonotype. CDR3 region: CATSDFDGRGRRAYNEQFF. CDR3 in DNA: TGTGCCACCAGTGATTTCGATGGGCGCGGGAGGCGAGCCTACAATGAGCAGTTCTTC. J is TRBJ2-1 and V is TRBV24-1; 8 bases match TRBD2. The V gene end was trimmed by 1 base and the J gene end by 2 bases; junction bases not matched to a gene: 12. Germline CDR1 reads KGHDR; CDR2 reads SFDVKD. This CDR3 comprises 19 residues.

The V call is TRBV7-9, the J call TRBJ2-7; no firm D call. The V and J ends lost 0 bases and 3 bases respectively, with 9 bases between them. This CDR3 comprises 14 residues. Germline V CDR1 and CDR2: SEHNR, FQNEAQ (reference sequence). CDR3 DNA: TGTGCCAGCAGCTTAGCGGTGGCGGTCTACGAGCAGTACTTC. Translating it yields CASSLAVAVYEQYF.

The sample holds a few counts of this clonotype. The chain joins TRBV4-1 to TRBJ2-1, with 7 bases identical to TRBD2. Germline V gene data show CDR1 as MGHRA and CDR2 as YSYEKL. The CDR3 is made up of 17 amino acids. V shed 8 bases, J shed 7 bases, and the junction held 20 bases outside the gene matches. CDR3 sequence reads: CASRPRVISGTGNEQFF. Here the CDR3 DNA reads TGCGCCAGCCGCCCCCGAGTAATAAGCGGGACTGGGAATGAGCAGTTCTTC.

The chain links TRBV20-1 to TRBJ2-7; no reliable D call. Germline-derived CDR1 and CDR2 are DFQATT and SNEGSKA (reference sequence). Trimming removed 2 bases from V and 3 bases from J, with 11 bases in between. The CDR3 spans 13 residues. DNA for the CDR3: TGCAGTGCTAGAAAGGTCAGAGTCTACGAGCAGTACTTC. Its protein product is CSARKVRVYEQYF.

This clonotype was detected ten times or more. This chain links TRBV29-1 with TRBJ2-1, with 15 bases identical to TRBD2. CDR3 length equals 15 residues. CDR1 SQVTM and CDR2 ANQGSEA come from the germline V gene. V was clipped by 5 bases and J by 9 bases; unmatched bases: 8. The CDR3 spells CSVKGTSGRWGEQFF. The CDR3 nucleotides read TGCAGCGTTAAGGGGACTAGCGGGAGGTGGGGTGAGCAGTTCTTC.

This rearrangement joins TRBV6-5 to TRBJ2-7, with 9 bases aligning to TRBD1. V shed 2 bases and J 3 bases; nucleotides not matched to a gene: 5. This CDR3 region has 15 residues. The germline gives CDR1 MNHEY, CDR2 SVGAGI. CDR3 sequence: CASSYATGGFYEQYF. The CDR3 nucleotides are TGTGCCAGCAGTTACGCGACAGGGGGTTTCTACGAGCAGTACTTC.

This clonotype was counted a few times. The CDR3 nucleotides read TGTGCCACCCAAGGTCCCGGAAATGAGCAGTTCTTC. This encodes CATQGPGNEQFF. The chain joins TRBV27 to TRBJ2-1, with D unresolved. V was cut by 10 bases and J by 7 bases, with 14 bases left in between. Germline V gives CDR1 MNHEY, CDR2 SMNVEV (reference sequence). The CDR3 covers 12 residues.

This clonotype was seen only a few times. CDR3 residues: CASSPNPTGPYEQYF. CDR3 DNA: TGTGCCAGCAGTCCTAACCCGACAGGCCCCTACGAGCAGTACTTC. This chain uses TRBV2 with TRBJ2-7, with a tentative D call TRBD1 (6 bases). Per the germline V gene, CDR1 is SNHLY and CDR2 is FYNNEI. This CDR3 is built from 15 residues. Trimming cost V 5 bases and J 2 bases, with 16 bases left between them.

This clonotype was counted only a few times. The genes are TRBV6-1 and TRBJ2-1, with D perhaps assigned TRBD1 or TRBD2 (6 bases each). The CDR3 is 16 amino acids. The V gene's germline CDR1 is MNHNS and CDR2 SASEGT. The ends were cut back, 1 base at V and 11 bases at J, with 21 bases in the middle. The CDR3 loop is CASSEGPRGQVVQQFF. The CDR3 bases are TGTGCCAGCAGTGAAGGTCCTCGGGGGCAGGTTGTTCAGCAGTTCTTC.

The CDR3 sequence is CASSLGSGPTYEPYEQYF. In nucleotides, the CDR3 is TGTGCCAGCAGCTTAGGCTCGGGACCAACATATGAACCCTACGAGCAGTACTTC. The chain is built from TRBV7-8 and TRBJ2-7; D possibly matches TRBD1 or TRBD2 (5 bases each). Germline-derived CDR1 and CDR2 are SGHVS and FQNEAQ. Trimming shortened V by 1 base and J by 2 bases, and 21 bases separated the two germline ends. The CDR3 contains 18 residues.

The chain has TRBV10-3 and TRBJ1-1; 8 nucleotides align to TRBD1. Per the germline V gene, CDR1 is ENHRY and CDR2 is SYGVKD. The CDR3 length is 15 residues. V was pared by 4 bases and J by 1 base, with 5 bases of the junction left unmatched. The CDR3 is CAISVLGQGNTEAFF. The CDR3 bases are TGTGCCATCAGTGTTCTCGGACAGGGGAACACTGAAGCTTTCTTT.

This clonotype was seen a few times. The chain uses TRBV7-2 and TRBJ2-7, with 7 bases identical to TRBD2. The V and J ends lost 5 bases and 3 bases, in that order; junction bases with no gene match: 10. This CDR3 is built from 15 residues. CDR1 SGHTA and CDR2 FQGNSA come from the germline V gene. The DNA of the CDR3 is TGTGCCAGCAGCCCTAGTGGGGTAGCGGGCTACGAGCAGTACTTC. It translates to CASSPSGVAGYEQYF.

The genes are TRBV19 and TRBJ2-1, with 7 bases matching TRBD2. Germline CDR1 reads LNHDA; CDR2 reads SQIVND (reference sequence). The CDR3 runs to 12 residues. After removal of 4 bases from V and 10 bases from J, the junction contained 4 bases not matched to a gene. CDR3: CASSRGGLEQFF. The CDR3 nucleotides are TGTGCCAGTAGTAGGGGGGGACTAGAGCAGTTCTTC. The full variable domain, with the rest looked up from reference TRBV19 and TRBJ2-1, is DGGITQSPKYLFRKEGQNVTLSCEQNLNHDAMYWYRQDPGQGLRLIYYSQIVNDFQKGDIAEGYSVSREKKESFPLTVTSAQKNPTAFYLCASSRGGLEQFFGPGTRLTVL.

This clonotype was seen a few times. The chain is built from TRBV5-1 and TRBJ2-7; 10 bases are shared with TRBD1. Germline CDR1 reads SGHRS; CDR2 reads YFSETQ. The trim removed 4 bases at V and 3 bases at J, leaving 7 bases unmatched. The CDR3 extends over 15 amino acids. CDR3 protein: CASSPGTGALYEQYF. The CDR3 nucleotides are TGCGCCAGCAGCCCCGGGACAGGGGCCCTCTACGAGCAGTACTTC.

The chain is built from TRBV29-1 and TRBJ2-7, with D tentatively TRBD1 (5 bases). The CDR3 sequence is 13 residues long. With 2 bases removed from V and 6 bases from J, the gap between germline ends came to 14 bases. Germline CDR1 and CDR2: SQVTM and ANQGSEA. The CDR3 region is CSVESARASEQYF. CDR3 DNA sequence: TGCAGCGTTGAATCGGCCAGGGCTTCCGAGCAGTACTTC.

As regards this clonotype: Since no conserved phenylalanine or tryptophan closes the CDR3, a read error is the likely cause. The V and J genes are TRBV24-1 and TRBJ2-1; 12 bases align to TRBD2. The CDR3 length is 16 residues. Germline-derived CDR1 and CDR2 are KGHDR and SFDVKD. The V gene end was trimmed by 3 bases and the J gene end by 4 bases; junction bases not matched to a gene: 3. The CDR3 region has the DNA TGTGCCACCAGTGATCTGGGACTAGCGGGTTACAATGAGCAGTTCATC. This codes for CATSDLGLAGYNEQFI.

The chain joins TRBV4-1 to TRBJ2-7, with 8 bases identical to TRBD2. CDR1 is MGHRA and CDR2 is YSYEKL in the germline V gene. With 0 bases clipped from V and 0 bases from J, the junction kept 4 bases outside the gene matches. The CDR3 has 16 amino acids. The chain's CDR3 is CASSQDSSGSSYEQYF. The CDR3 bases are TGCGCCAGCAGCCAAGACTCTAGCGGGTCCTCCTACGAGCAGTACTTC.

A few counts support this clonotype. The chain has TRBV5-5 and TRBJ2-3; 8 bases are a match to TRBD2. The CDR3 runs 16 residues. Per germline, CDR1 SGHKS and CDR2 YYEKEE (reference sequence). V was clipped by 4 bases and J by 0 bases; unmatched bases: 7. CDR3 region: CASSHGLAPSTDTQYF. The CDR3 DNA reads as TGTGCCAGCAGCCATGGACTAGCACCTAGCACAGATACGCAGTATTTT.

This clonotype was seen a handful of times. The chain recombines TRBV30 with TRBJ2-7; maybe TRBD1 (5 bases). CDR3 size: 11 residues. Trimming took off 2 bases at V and 3 bases at J, with 5 bases between the two ends. Germline V gene sequence: CDR1 GTSNPN, CDR2 SVGIG (reference sequence). Here the CDR3 reads CAWSQGYEQYF. The DNA for the CDR3 is TGTGCCTGGAGTCAGGGCTACGAGCAGTACTTC. Full variable domain (missing parts from reference TRBV30 and TRBJ2-7): SQTIHQWPATLVQPVGSPLSLECTVEGTSNPNLYWYRQAAGRGLQLLFYSVGIGQISSEVPQNLSASRPQDRQFILSSKKLLLSDSGFYLCAWSQGYEQYFGPGTRLTVT.

This clonotype was seen only a few times. This chain links TRBV27 with TRBJ2-3; D remains unclear. Germline V CDR1 and CDR2: MNHEY, SMNVEV (reference sequence). This CDR3 contains 13 residues. Trimming shortened V by 8 bases and J by 0 bases, and 9 bases separated the two germline ends. CDR3 region: CASGRRSTDTQYF. The CDR3 region has the DNA TGTGCCAGCGGCCGACGAAGCACAGATACGCAGTATTTT.

The sample holds a few counts of this clonotype. This chain links TRBV5-1 with TRBJ2-3; D is undetermined. CDR3 length: 15 residues. V was shortened by 0 bases and J by 5 bases, with 13 bases between the two germline ends. Germline loops: CDR1 SGHRS, CDR2 YFSETQ. In DNA, the CDR3 is TGCGCCAGCAGCTTGGGGGCCCTCGCGCTAGATACGCAGTATTTT. Protein: CASSLGALALDTQYF.

This clonotype was observed a single time. This sequence joins TRBV12-3 or TRBV12-4 and TRBJ2-1; 8 bases are a match to TRBD2. The CDR3 is 17 residues long. Trimming cost V 7 bases and J 3 bases; bases outside gene matches: 14. The CDR3 DNA reads TGTGCCAGCACTTCGGGACGGGGACTAGGGTTCTACAATGAGCAGTTCTTC. Protein: CASTSGRGLGFYNEQFF.

The V call is TRBV5-1, the J call TRBJ2-7; the match to TRBD1 covers 7 bases. J lost 6 bases, V lost 4 bases, and 16 bases had no gene match. The CDR3 covers 16 residues. Germline lookup yields CDR1 SGHRS and CDR2 YFSETQ. Here the CDR3 reads CASSPPISARGSEQYF. DNA for the CDR3: TGCGCCAGCAGCCCCCCGATAAGCGCCAGGGGGTCCGAGCAGTACTTC.